These 17 T cell receptor beta chains originate from one sample sequenced in a study of PD-L1 blockade in urothelial cancer. Profiling relied on immunoSEQ multiplex PCR, and the TCRdb table lists in-frame clones only, not all of them. The data contain 70,000 to 80,000 clones, around four fifths of them singletons. Time point defined: pretreatment peripheral blood. Specimen: PBMCs, collected around atezolizumab (anti-PD-L1) treatment. The receptors were gathered from a man aged 40-50 years with urothelial cancer.

This sequence joins TRBV18 and TRBJ2-1, with a weak D call TRBD2 (5 bases). The germline gives CDR1 KGHSH, CDR2 LQKENI. V lost 10 bases and J 1 base, leaving 14 bases between the germline ends. The CDR3 loop spans 14 amino acids. The CDR3 DNA reads as TGTGCCACCACTAGGGATTTGTCCTACAATGAGCAGTTCTTC. Translation gives CATTRDLSYNEQFF.

The chain couples TRBV7-2 to TRBJ2-7, with D perhaps matching TRBD2 (6 bases). V lost 0 bases to trimming and J lost 3 bases, with 9 bases between them. This CDR3 has 14 residues. Germline values: CDR1 SGHTA, CDR2 FQGNSA. CDR3: CASSLAGDFYEQYF. DNA of the CDR3: TGTGCCAGCAGCTTAGCGGGGGACTTCTACGAGCAGTACTTC.

This clone is a singleton in its sample. This chain joins TRBV30 and TRBJ2-3; D remains unclear. This CDR3 is built from 15 residues. Germline V gene lookup returns CDR1 GTSNPN and CDR2 SVGIG (reference sequence). V lost 4 bases, J lost 0 bases, and 14 bases lay in between. The CDR3 nucleotides are TGTGCCTGGAACCAAGTCAGGTCTAGCACAGATACGCAGTATTTT. Translated, it gives CAWNQVRSSTDTQYF.

This sequence joins TRBV7-2 and TRBJ2-7; 7 bases agree with TRBD2. CDR1 and CDR2 (germline): SGHTA, FQGNSA. CDR3 length: 15 residues. V lost 3 bases, J lost 6 bases, and 11 bases stayed unmatched. The CDR3 protein is CASSLGFGGSGEQYF. CDR3 nucleotides: TGTGCCAGCAGCTTGGGCTTCGGCGGGAGTGGCGAGCAGTACTTC.

The rearrangement uses TRBV7-2 and TRBJ1-2; weak D call: TRBD1 (5 bases). This CDR3 is 15 amino acids long. Looked up from germline, CDR1 is SGHTA and CDR2 is FQGNSA. V was clipped by 6 bases and J by 4 bases, with 18 bases between them. The CDR3 reads CASSYPPGGFYGYTF. CDR3 coding DNA: TGTGCCAGCAGTTATCCCCCTGGGGGGTTCTATGGCTACACCTTC.

V gene TRBV6-1 combines with J gene TRBJ1-3; tentatively, D is TRBD1 (5 bases). Germline V gives CDR1 MNHNS, CDR2 SASEGT. Between the trimmed V and J ends, which lost 0 bases and 0 bases, there was a span of 9 bases. This CDR3 region has 16 residues. The CDR3 DNA sequence: TGTGCCAGCAGTGAAGCGCGGGGCCTCTCTGGAAACACCATATATTTT. It specifies CASSEARGLSGNTIYF.

The V and J genes are TRBV6-5 and TRBJ2-6; tentatively, D is TRBD2 (6 bases). The CDR3 is 15 residues long. V dropped 4 bases and J dropped 4 bases, with 11 bases sitting between them. Germline loops: CDR1 MNHEY, CDR2 SVGAGI. CDR3 residues: CASSWGVLGANVLTF. Written as DNA, the CDR3 is TGTGCCAGCAGTTGGGGGGTCCTGGGGGCCAACGTCCTGACTTTC.

This chain uses TRBV7-8 with TRBJ1-5; 9 nucleotides align to TRBD1. V trimming: 5 bases; J trimming: 2 bases; junction bases outside the gene matches: 4. The CDR3 has 15 amino acids. Germline V gene data show CDR1 as SGHVS and CDR2 as FQNEAQ. This CDR3 reads CASSRGQGGNQPQHF. In DNA form, the CDR3 reads TGTGCCAGCAGCCGGGGACAGGGTGGCAATCAGCCCCAGCATTTT.

V gene TRBV5-1 combines with J gene TRBJ2-7; D is perhaps TRBD1 (5 bases). The CDR3 consists of 13 residues. CDR1 and CDR2 (germline): SGHRS, YFSETQ. V gave up 4 bases and J gave up 5 bases, with 13 bases separating them. In DNA form, the CDR3 reads TGCGCCAGCAGCCCTACGCAGGGAAACGAGCAGTACTTC. The encoded protein is CASSPTQGNEQYF.

The chain couples TRBV2 to TRBJ2-7, with 9 bases that match TRBD1. CDR1 SNHLY and CDR2 FYNNEI come from the germline V gene. The CDR3 loop spans 15 amino acids. With 5 bases clipped from V and 0 bases from J, the junction kept 5 bases outside the gene matches. The CDR3 spells CASSFGQGSSYEQYF. The CDR3 nucleotides are TGTGCCAGCAGTTTTGGACAGGGGAGCTCCTACGAGCAGTACTTC.

This clone has a single count. The chain couples TRBV2 to TRBJ2-7; the D gene is possibly TRBD1 (6 bases). CDR1 is SNHLY, CDR2 FYNNEI, per germline. This CDR3 is built from 14 residues. Between the trimmed V and J ends, which lost 1 base and 6 bases, there was a span of 13 bases. Here the CDR3 reads CASSEGTVVGEQYF. CDR3 sequence (DNA): TGTGCCAGCAGTGAAGGGACAGTAGTGGGCGAGCAGTACTTC.

The chain is built from TRBV6-1 and TRBJ1-3; 8 bases match TRBD1. This CDR3 is 14 amino acids long. V lost 6 bases and J lost 8; bases outside the gene matches: 9. Germline V gene sequence: CDR1 MNHNS, CDR2 SASEGT. CDR3 amino acids: CASSTTGELDTIYF. In DNA form, the CDR3 reads TGTGCCAGCAGCACGACAGGGGAATTGGACACCATATATTTT.

J is TRBJ2-5 and V is TRBV27, with D perhaps matching TRBD1 (6 bases). Germline CDR1 reads MNHEY; CDR2 reads SMNVEV (reference sequence). Trimming shortened V by 5 bases and J by 1 base, and 8 bases separated the two germline ends. This CDR3 spans 13 amino acids. DNA of the CDR3: TGTGCCAGCAGTGGGGGCCTCCAAGAGACCCAGTACTTC. Protein sequence: CASSGGLQETQYF.

The gene calls are TRBV30 and TRBJ1-2; 7 positions agree with TRBD1. Germline V gene lookup returns CDR1 GTSNPN and CDR2 SVGIG (reference sequence). V lost 3 bases, J lost 8 bases, and 9 bases stayed unmatched. CDR3 length equals 13 residues. CDR3 in DNA: TGTGCCTGGAGGGACACAGGGGCAGGCGGCTACACCTTC. Protein: CAWRDTGAGGYTF.

The J gene is TRBJ1-2, the V gene TRBV7-2; D might be TRBD1 (5 bases). Trimming stripped 1 base from V and 4 bases from J, with 13 bases between. CDR3 length: 15 residues. The germline CDR1 and CDR2 sequences are SGHTA and FQGNSA. For the CDR3, the DNA is TGTGCCAGCAGCTTAGGTGGGGCCAGGACCTATGGCTACACCTTC. Residues: CASSLGGARTYGYTF.

This chain joins TRBV4-1 and TRBJ1-2; tentatively, D is TRBD1 (5 bases). The germline V gene encodes CDR1 MGHRA and CDR2 YSYEKL. The CDR3 covers 11 residues. Between the trimmed V and J ends, which lost 6 bases and 8 bases, there was a span of 10 bases. The CDR3 loop is CASRAQGGYTF. The CDR3 nucleotides read TGCGCCAGCAGGGCCCAGGGCGGCTACACCTTC.

This chain connects TRBV19 to TRBJ2-1; 9 nucleotides match TRBD1. Trimming removed 7 bases from V and 5 bases from J; junction bases left unmatched: 6. Germline assignment: CDR1 LNHDA and CDR2 SQIVND (reference sequence). The CDR3 is made up of 14 amino acids. CDR3 sequence reads: CASTTGTGHNEQFF. In DNA form, the CDR3 reads TGTGCCAGTACAACCGGGACAGGGCACAATGAGCAGTTCTTC.